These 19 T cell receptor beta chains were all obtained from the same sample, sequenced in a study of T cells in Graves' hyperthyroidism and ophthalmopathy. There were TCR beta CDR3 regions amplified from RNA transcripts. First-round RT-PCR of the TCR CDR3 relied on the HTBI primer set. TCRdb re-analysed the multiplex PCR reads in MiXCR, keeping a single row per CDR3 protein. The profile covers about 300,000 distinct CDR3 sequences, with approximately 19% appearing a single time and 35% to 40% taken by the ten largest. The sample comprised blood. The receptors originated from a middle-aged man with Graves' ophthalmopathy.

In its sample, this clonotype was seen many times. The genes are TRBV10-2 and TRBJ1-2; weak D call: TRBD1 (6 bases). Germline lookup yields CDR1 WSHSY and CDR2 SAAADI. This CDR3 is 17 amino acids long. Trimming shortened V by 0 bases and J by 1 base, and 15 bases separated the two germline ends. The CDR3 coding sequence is TGCGCCAGCAGTGAGTCGATTAGGGGGGAGGATAACTATGGCTACACCTTC. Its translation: CASSESIRGEDNYGYTF.

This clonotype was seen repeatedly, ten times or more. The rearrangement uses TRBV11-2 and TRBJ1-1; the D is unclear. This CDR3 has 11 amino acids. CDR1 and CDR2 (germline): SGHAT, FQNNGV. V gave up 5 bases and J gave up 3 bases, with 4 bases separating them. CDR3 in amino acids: CASSRDTEAFF. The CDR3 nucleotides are TGTGCCAGCAGCAGGGACACTGAAGCTTTCTTT.

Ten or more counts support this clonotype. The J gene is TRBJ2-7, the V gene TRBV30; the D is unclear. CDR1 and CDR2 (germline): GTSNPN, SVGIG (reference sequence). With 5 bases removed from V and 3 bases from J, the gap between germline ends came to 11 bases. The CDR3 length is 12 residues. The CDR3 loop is CAWARRGYEQYF. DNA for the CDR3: TGTGCCTGGGCCCGCCGTGGCTACGAGCAGTACTTC.

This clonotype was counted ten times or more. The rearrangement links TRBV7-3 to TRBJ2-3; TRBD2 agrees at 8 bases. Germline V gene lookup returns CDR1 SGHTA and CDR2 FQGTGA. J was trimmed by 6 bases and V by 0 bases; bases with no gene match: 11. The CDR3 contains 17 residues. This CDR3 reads CASSLTLVAGKGDTQYF. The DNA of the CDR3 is TGTGCCAGCAGCTTAACATTAGTAGCGGGGAAGGGGGATACGCAGTATTTT.

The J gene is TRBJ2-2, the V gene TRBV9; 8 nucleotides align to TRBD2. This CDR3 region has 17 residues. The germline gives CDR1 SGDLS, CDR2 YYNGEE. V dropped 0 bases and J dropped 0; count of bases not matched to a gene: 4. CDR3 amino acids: CASSVGVSGANTGELFF. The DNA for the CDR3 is TGTGCCAGCAGCGTAGGGGTTAGCGGGGCGAACACCGGGGAGCTGTTTTTT.

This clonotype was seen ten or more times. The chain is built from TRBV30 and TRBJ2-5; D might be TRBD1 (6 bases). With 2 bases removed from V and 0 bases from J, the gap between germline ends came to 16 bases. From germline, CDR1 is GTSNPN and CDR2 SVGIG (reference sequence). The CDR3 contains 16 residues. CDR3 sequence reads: CAWSPFGTPNQETQYF. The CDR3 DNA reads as TGTGCCTGGAGTCCCTTCGGGACACCGAACCAAGAGACCCAGTACTTC.

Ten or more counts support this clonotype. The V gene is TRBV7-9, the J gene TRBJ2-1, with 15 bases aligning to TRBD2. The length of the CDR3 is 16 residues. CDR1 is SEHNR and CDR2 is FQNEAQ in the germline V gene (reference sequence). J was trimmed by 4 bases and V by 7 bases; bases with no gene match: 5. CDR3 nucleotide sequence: TGTGCCAGCACCCGGACTAGCGGGAGGGTATACAATGAGCAGTTCTTC. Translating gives CASTRTSGRVYNEQFF.

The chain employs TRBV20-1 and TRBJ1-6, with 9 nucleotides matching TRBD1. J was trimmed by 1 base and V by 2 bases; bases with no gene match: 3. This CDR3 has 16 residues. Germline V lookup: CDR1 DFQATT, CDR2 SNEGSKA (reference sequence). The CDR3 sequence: CSARRGQGSYNSPLHF. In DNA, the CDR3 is TGCAGTGCTAGAAGGGGACAGGGTTCCTATAATTCACCCCTCCACTTT.

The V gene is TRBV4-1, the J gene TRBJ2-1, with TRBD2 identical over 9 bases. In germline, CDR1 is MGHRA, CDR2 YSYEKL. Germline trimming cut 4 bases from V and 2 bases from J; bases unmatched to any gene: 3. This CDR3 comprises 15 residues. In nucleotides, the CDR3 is TGCGCCAGCAGCCCTAGCGGGAATCCCTACAATGAGCAGTTCTTC. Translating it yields CASSPSGNPYNEQFF.

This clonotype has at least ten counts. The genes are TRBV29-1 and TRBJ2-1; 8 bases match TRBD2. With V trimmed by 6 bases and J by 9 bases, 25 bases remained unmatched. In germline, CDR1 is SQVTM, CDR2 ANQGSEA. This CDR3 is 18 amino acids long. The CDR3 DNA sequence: TGCAGCGTCCCTGGGGGAGGACTAGCAGCCACCGCGGGGGGTGAGCAGTTCTTC. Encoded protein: CSVPGGGLAATAGGEQFF.

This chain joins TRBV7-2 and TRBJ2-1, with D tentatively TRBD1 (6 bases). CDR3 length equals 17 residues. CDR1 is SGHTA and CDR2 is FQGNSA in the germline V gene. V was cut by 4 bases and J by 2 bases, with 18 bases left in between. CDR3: CASSSPPGWGPYNEQFF. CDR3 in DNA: TGTGCCAGCAGCTCCCCCCCCGGATGGGGGCCCTACAATGAGCAGTTCTTC.

CDR3 DNA sequence: TGTGCCAGCAGCTTGACTAGCGGGAAAGGGGGTGAGCAGTTCTTC. Its protein product is CASSLTSGKGGEQFF. The chain carries TRBV11-2 and TRBJ2-1, with TRBD2 matching over 11 bases. The CDR3 is made up of 15 amino acids. Looked up from germline, CDR1 is SGHAT and CDR2 is FQNNGV. With V trimmed by 3 bases and J by 9 bases, 7 bases remained unmatched.

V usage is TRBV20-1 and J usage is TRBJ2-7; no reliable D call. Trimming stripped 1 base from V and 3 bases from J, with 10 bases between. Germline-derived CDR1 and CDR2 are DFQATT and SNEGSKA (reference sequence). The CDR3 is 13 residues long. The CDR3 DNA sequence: TGCAGTGCTAGAGGCCGTTCAGGCTACGAGCAGTACTTC. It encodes CSARGRSGYEQYF.

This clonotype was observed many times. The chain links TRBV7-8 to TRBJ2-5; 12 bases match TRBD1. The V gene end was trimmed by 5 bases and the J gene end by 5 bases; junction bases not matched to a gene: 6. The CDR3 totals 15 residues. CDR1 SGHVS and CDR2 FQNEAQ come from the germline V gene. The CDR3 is CASSGGTGGSETQYF. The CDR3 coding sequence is TGTGCCAGCAGCGGCGGGACAGGGGGCTCGGAGACCCAGTACTTC. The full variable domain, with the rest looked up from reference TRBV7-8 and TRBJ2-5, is GAGVSQSPRYKVAKRGQDVALRCDPISGHVSLFWYQQALGQGPEFLTYFQNEAQLDKSGLPSDRFFAERPEGSVSTLKIQRTQQEDSAVYLCASSGGTGGSETQYFGPGTRLLVL.

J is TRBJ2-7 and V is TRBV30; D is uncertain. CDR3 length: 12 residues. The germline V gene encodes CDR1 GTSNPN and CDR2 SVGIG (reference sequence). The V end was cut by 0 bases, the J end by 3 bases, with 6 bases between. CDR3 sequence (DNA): TGTGCCTGGAGTGTGTGGGACTACGAGCAGTACTTC. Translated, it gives CAWSVWDYEQYF.

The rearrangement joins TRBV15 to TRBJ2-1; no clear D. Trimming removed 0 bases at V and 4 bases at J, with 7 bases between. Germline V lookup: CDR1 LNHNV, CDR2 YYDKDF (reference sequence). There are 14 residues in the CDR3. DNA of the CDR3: TGTGCCACCAGCAGAGAACAACTTTACAATGAGCAGTTCTTC. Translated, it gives CATSREQLYNEQFF.

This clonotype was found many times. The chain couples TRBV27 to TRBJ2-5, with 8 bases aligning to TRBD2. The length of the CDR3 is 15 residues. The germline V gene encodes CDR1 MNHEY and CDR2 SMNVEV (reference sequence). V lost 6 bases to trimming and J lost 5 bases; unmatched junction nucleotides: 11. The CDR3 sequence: CASRPMGAGGETQYF. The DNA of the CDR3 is TGTGCCAGCAGACCCATGGGCGCGGGAGGCGAGACCCAGTACTTC.

CDR3 nucleotide sequence: TGTGCCACCAGCAGAGACCGACTAGCACTGAGCACAGATACGCAGTATTTT. Its translation: CATSRDRLALSTDTQYF. This chain uses TRBV15 with TRBJ2-3; 7 bases match TRBD2. Per the germline V gene, CDR1 is LNHNV and CDR2 is YYDKDF (reference sequence). The V gene end was trimmed by 0 bases and the J gene end by 0 bases; junction bases not matched to a gene: 6. CDR3 size: 17 residues.

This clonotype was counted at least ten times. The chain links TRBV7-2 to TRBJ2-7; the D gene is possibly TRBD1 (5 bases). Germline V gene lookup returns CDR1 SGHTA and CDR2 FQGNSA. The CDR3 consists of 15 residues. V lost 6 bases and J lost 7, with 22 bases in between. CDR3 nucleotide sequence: TGTGCCAGCAGTATTACCCCAGGGAAGGTGCGGGAGCAGTACTTC. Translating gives CASSITPGKVREQYF.